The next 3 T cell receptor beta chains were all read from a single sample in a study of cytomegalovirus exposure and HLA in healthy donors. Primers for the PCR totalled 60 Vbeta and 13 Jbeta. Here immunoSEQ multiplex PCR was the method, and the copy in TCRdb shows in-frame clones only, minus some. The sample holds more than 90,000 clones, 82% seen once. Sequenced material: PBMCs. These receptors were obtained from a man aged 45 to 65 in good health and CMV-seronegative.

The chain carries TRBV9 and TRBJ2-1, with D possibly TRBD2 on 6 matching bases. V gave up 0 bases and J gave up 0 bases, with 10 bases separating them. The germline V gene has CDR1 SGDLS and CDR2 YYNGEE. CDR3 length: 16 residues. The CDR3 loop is CASSVGGVSSYNEQFF. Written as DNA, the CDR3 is TGTGCCAGCAGCGTAGGGGGGGTTAGCTCCTACAATGAGCAGTTCTTC.

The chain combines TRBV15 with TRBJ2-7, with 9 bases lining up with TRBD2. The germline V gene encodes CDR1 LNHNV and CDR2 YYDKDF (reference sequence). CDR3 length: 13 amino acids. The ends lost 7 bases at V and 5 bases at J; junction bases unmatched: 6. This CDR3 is CATMAGGKNEQYF. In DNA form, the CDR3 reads TGTGCCACCATGGCGGGAGGGAAAAACGAGCAGTACTTC.

Here the CDR3 DNA reads TGTGCCAGCAGCTTAGGAGGGACTAGCCCAGATACGCAGTATTTT. Encoded protein: CASSLGGTSPDTQYF. This chain links TRBV7-3 with TRBJ2-3; TRBD2 matches at 9 bases. Germline V CDR1 and CDR2: SGHTA, FQGTGA. The CDR3 is 15 residues long. V shed 2 bases and J 4 bases; nucleotides not matched to a gene: 4. Looking up the rest from reference TRBV7-3 and TRBJ2-3 gives the full variable domain: GAGVSQTPSNKVTEKGKYVELRCDPISGHTALYWYRQSLGQGPEFLIYFQGTGAADDSGLPNDRFFAVRPEGSVSTLKIQRTERGDSAVYLCASSLGGTSPDTQYFGPGTRLTVL.